These 25 T cell receptor beta chains were sequenced from one sample in a study of T cells in Graves' hyperthyroidism and ophthalmopathy. From RNA transcripts, TCR beta CDR3 regions were amplified. The HTBI primer set was used in a first-round RT-PCR of the TCR CDR3. TCRdb reprocessed the multiplex PCR reads with MiXCR, giving one entry per CDR3 protein. The top ten hold about 7.7% of the sample, which has hundreds of thousands of distinct CDR3 sequences, roughly 14% seen once. What was sequenced was blood. The source is a woman aged 18-29 years with Graves' hyperthyroidism.

The rearrangement links TRBV6-1 to TRBJ2-7; 7 bases fit TRBD1. The CDR3 spans 15 residues. J lost 3 bases, V lost 6 bases, and 11 bases had no gene match. Germline loops: CDR1 MNHNS, CDR2 SASEGT. This chain's CDR3 is CASSPRQGRVYEQYF. The CDR3 bases are TGTGCCAGCAGCCCGAGACAGGGCCGCGTCTACGAGCAGTACTTC.

V usage is TRBV7-9 and J usage is TRBJ1-4; 11 positions match TRBD1. With V trimmed by 4 bases and J by 5 bases, 12 bases remained unmatched. Per germline, CDR1 SEHNR and CDR2 FQNEAQ (reference sequence). The CDR3 has 18 residues. The CDR3 is CASSSPGTGGLSNEKLFF. CDR3 nucleotide sequence: TGTGCCAGCAGCTCCCCCGGGACAGGGGGTCTCTCAAATGAAAAACTGTTTTTT.

The genes are TRBV7-3 and TRBJ2-6, with 7 bases lining up with TRBD1. Germline lookup yields CDR1 SGHTA and CDR2 FQGTGA. V gave up 2 bases and J gave up 2 bases; unmatched junction bases: 6. This CDR3 comprises 17 residues. The CDR3 DNA sequence: TGTGCCAGCAGCTTAGTCACAGGGGTGGCTGGGGCCAACGTCCTGACTTTC. Amino acids: CASSLVTGVAGANVLTF.

This clonotype has at least ten counts. This rearrangement joins TRBV20-1 to TRBJ2-3; TRBD2 might be the D (6 bases). This CDR3 is built from 15 residues. The germline V gene has CDR1 DFQATT and CDR2 SNEGSKA (reference sequence). V lost 0 bases and J 5 bases, leaving 15 bases between the germline ends. For the CDR3, the DNA is TGCAGTGCTAGAGATATGCGGGGCGCGGGAGATACGCAGTATTTT. Its protein product is CSARDMRGAGDTQYF.

The table lists this clonotype with a few counts. The CDR3 spells CASSPRGGDHQPQHF. Written as DNA, the CDR3 is TGTGCCAGCAGCCCCAGGGGCGGGGACCATCAGCCCCAGCATTTT. The gene calls are TRBV6-1 and TRBJ1-5; D perhaps matches TRBD1 (6 bases). V was pared by 6 bases and J by 5 bases, with 17 bases between. This CDR3 has 15 residues. Germline CDR1 MNHNS, CDR2 SASEGT.

The chain employs TRBV7-3 and TRBJ2-1, with 11 positions matching TRBD2. Germline values: CDR1 SGHTA, CDR2 FQGTGA. The CDR3 is made up of 15 amino acids. V gave up 3 bases and J gave up 8 bases; unmatched junction bases: 6. CDR3 in DNA: TGTGCCAGCAGCTTTAGCGGGGGGGCCAGGGATGAGCAGTTCTTC. It codes for CASSFSGGARDEQFF.

This clonotype was detected ten times or more. The rearrangement uses TRBV18 and TRBJ1-5, with D hard to call. The CDR3 is 14 residues long. Germline CDR1 and CDR2: KGHSH and LQKENI. Trimming removed 6 bases at V and 0 bases at J, with 9 bases between. CDR3 amino acids: CASSLEDSNQPQHF. In DNA, the CDR3 is TGTGCCAGCTCCCTTGAAGATAGCAATCAGCCCCAGCATTTT.

This clonotype showed up just once. A much larger clone lies one base from this, so it may be a read error. The genes are TRBV28 and TRBJ1-2; TRBD1 might be the D (6 bases). Germline V lookup: CDR1 MDHEN, CDR2 SYDVKM. The CDR3 extends over 14 amino acids. V gave up 3 bases and J gave up 4 bases, with 12 bases separating them. The DNA of the CDR3 is TGTGCCAGCAGTTTTCAGGGGTCCTGCTATGGCTACACCTTC. Protein product: CASSFQGSCYGYTF.

This clonotype was detected ten times or more. The V and J genes are TRBV12-3 or TRBV12-4 and TRBJ1-5, with 7 bases identical to TRBD1. This CDR3 comprises 15 residues. The junction had 6 bases not matched to a gene; V was cut back by 5 bases and J by 2 bases. The chain's CDR3 is CASSIQGGGNQPQHF. The DNA for the CDR3 is TGTGCCAGCAGTATTCAGGGGGGTGGCAATCAGCCCCAGCATTTT.

This chain joins TRBV20-1 and TRBJ1-1, with 8 bases aligning to TRBD1. After removal of 1 base from V and 6 bases from J, the junction contained 10 bases not matched to a gene. This CDR3 region has 15 residues. Germline CDR1 DFQATT, CDR2 SNEGSKA (reference sequence). CDR3 residues: CSARAGTGQTPEAFF. DNA for the CDR3: TGCAGTGCTAGAGCCGGGACAGGCCAAACCCCTGAAGCTTTCTTT.

This clonotype has just a few counts. J is TRBJ2-7 and V is TRBV28, with D perhaps matching TRBD1 (5 bases). V dropped 7 bases and J dropped 4 bases, with 17 bases sitting between them. This CDR3 comprises 14 residues. Germline CDR1 is MDHEN and CDR2 is SYDVKM. In DNA form, the CDR3 reads TGTGCCAGCACCGGATACCCCAGGGCTTACGAGCAGTACTTC. The encoded protein is CASTGYPRAYEQYF.

This clonotype appeared many times. CDR3 coding DNA: TGTGCCAGCAGTGAGGGCAGTAGCTCCTACAATGAGCAGTTCTTC. This sequence encodes CASSEGSSSYNEQFF. The rearrangement links TRBV6-1 to TRBJ2-1; no clear D gene. Germline V gives CDR1 MNHNS, CDR2 SASEGT. CDR3 length: 15 residues. Deletions cut 3 bases from V and 0 bases from J, with 9 bases between.

This clonotype showed up many times. The rearrangement links TRBV9 to TRBJ2-2; TRBD2 matches at 9 bases. The CDR3 consists of 16 residues. Germline V gives CDR1 SGDLS, CDR2 YYNGEE. Trimming cost V 4 bases and J 5 bases; bases outside gene matches: 9. For the CDR3, the DNA is TGTGCCAGCAGCCCTTCGGGACTAGCCGTTACCGGGGAGCTGTTTTTT. It encodes CASSPSGLAVTGELFF.

This clonotype was counted at least ten times. The chain couples TRBV18 to TRBJ2-1, with 14 bases aligning to TRBD2. CDR3 length equals 16 residues. Germline-derived CDR1 and CDR2 are KGHSH and LQKENI. Germline trimming cut 3 bases from V and 3 bases from J; bases unmatched to any gene: 1. CDR3 in amino acids: CASSPGLAGVYNEQFF. In DNA form, the CDR3 reads TGTGCCAGCTCACCGGGACTAGCGGGAGTCTACAATGAGCAGTTCTTC.

This clonotype came up many times. The chain links TRBV11-2 to TRBJ2-3; the D gene is possibly TRBD2 (6 bases). Germline loops: CDR1 SGHAT, CDR2 FQNNGV. The CDR3 contains 15 residues. The ends were cut back, 3 bases at V and 4 bases at J, with 14 bases in the middle. The chain's CDR3 is CASSLGGLLSDTQYF. The CDR3 DNA reads as TGTGCCAGCAGCTTGGGGGGTCTATTGTCAGATACGCAGTATTTT. Using reference TRBV11-2 and TRBJ2-3 for the parts outside the CDR3, the full variable domain is EAGVAQSPRYKIIEKRQSVAFWCNPISGHATLYWYQQILGQGPKLLIQFQNNGVVDDSQLPKDRFSAERLKGVDSTLKIQPAKLEDSAVYLCASSLGGLLSDTQYFGPGTRLTVL.

The chain carries TRBV4-2 and TRBJ2-7; 12 positions agree with TRBD2. After removal of 1 base from V and 5 bases from J, the junction contained 9 bases not matched to a gene. Germline CDR1 reads LGHNA; CDR2 reads YNFKEQ. The CDR3 is 17 amino acids. The CDR3 is CASSQGLAGGPGDEQYF. CDR3 nucleotides: TGTGCCAGCAGCCAAGGCCTAGCGGGAGGGCCTGGGGACGAGCAGTACTTC.

At least ten counts were recorded for this clonotype. The V gene is TRBV5-1, the J gene TRBJ1-4; D is unclear. The CDR3 has 14 residues. V shed 0 bases and J shed 4 bases, with 7 bases lying between them. CDR1 and CDR2 (germline): SGHRS, YFSETQ. DNA of the CDR3: TGCGCCAGCAGCTTGGAGGGCAGTAATGAAAAACTGTTTTTT. As protein: CASSLEGSNEKLFF.

The sample holds many counts of this clonotype. The rearrangement links TRBV11-1 to TRBJ2-1, with TRBD2 identical over 16 bases. With V trimmed by 5 bases and J by 3 bases, 7 bases remained unmatched. Germline V gene lookup returns CDR1 SGHAT and CDR2 FQDESV (reference sequence). The CDR3 is 18 residues long. CDR3 residues: CASSVGTSGRAYYNEQFF. In DNA, the CDR3 is TGTGCCAGCAGCGTCGGGACTAGCGGGAGGGCTTACTACAATGAGCAGTTCTTC.

This clonotype showed up many times. This rearrangement joins TRBV29-1 to TRBJ2-5; D not resolved. Trimming pared 6 bases from V and 1 base from J, leaving 9 bases between. CDR3 length equals 12 residues. In germline, CDR1 is SQVTM, CDR2 ANQGSEA. The CDR3 sequence is CSVLETQETQYF. The CDR3, as DNA: TGCAGCGTACTCGAAACCCAAGAGACCCAGTACTTC.

The chain recombines TRBV19 with TRBJ1-1; D is uncertain. V lost 1 base and J 1 base, leaving 10 bases between the germline ends. This CDR3 is built from 15 residues. From germline, CDR1 is LNHDA and CDR2 SQIVND (reference sequence). The CDR3 here is CASSIVWAGNTEAFF. The CDR3 nucleotides read TGTGCCAGTAGTATAGTATGGGCAGGGAACACTGAAGCTTTCTTT.

The chain recombines TRBV28 with TRBJ2-5, with 9 nucleotides matching TRBD1. V shed 5 bases and J 0 bases; nucleotides not matched to a gene: 10. Germline V gene data show CDR1 as MDHEN and CDR2 as SYDVKM. The length of the CDR3 is 17 residues. In nucleotides, the CDR3 is TGTGCCAGCAGTGAGCGAGACAGGGGGGGAGACCAAGAGACCCAGTACTTC. Its protein is CASSERDRGGDQETQYF. Drawing the rest from reference TRBV28 and TRBJ2-5, the complete variable domain is DVKVTQSSRYLVKRTGEKVFLECVQDMDHENMFWYRQDPGLGLRLIYFSYDVKMKEKGDIPEGYSVSREKKERFSLILESASTNQTSMYLCASSERDRGGDQETQYFGPGTRLLVL.

This clonotype was seen many times. The chain combines TRBV20-1 with TRBJ1-2; possibly TRBD1 for D (5 bases). Germline CDR1 DFQATT, CDR2 SNEGSKA (reference sequence). V lost 4 bases to trimming and J lost 7 bases, with 22 bases between them. The CDR3 contains 15 residues. The CDR3 bases are TGCAGTGCTACCAACCGGGACTTAGCCCCTTCTGGCTACACCTTC. This gives the protein CSATNRDLAPSGYTF.

This clonotype turned up a few times. V and J are TRBV30 and TRBJ2-3; D uncertain. This CDR3 comprises 13 residues. The germline V gene has CDR1 GTSNPN and CDR2 SVGIG (reference sequence). Trimming pared 4 bases from V and 5 bases from J, leaving 13 bases between. CDR3 sequence: CAWTALSVDTQYF. CDR3 nucleotide sequence: TGTGCCTGGACGGCTTTGAGTGTAGATACGCAGTATTTT.

The sample holds many counts of this clonotype. The V call is TRBV20-1, the J call TRBJ2-7, with unresolved D. This CDR3 is built from 12 residues. The V and J ends lost 4 bases and 3 bases respectively, with 10 bases between them. CDR1 and CDR2 (germline): DFQATT, SNEGSKA (reference sequence). CDR3 DNA sequence: TGCAGTGCTACACAGTCCCTCTACGAGCAGTACTTC. As protein: CSATQSLYEQYF.

This clonotype came up many times. The J gene is TRBJ2-7, the V gene TRBV20-1, with 8 bases matching TRBD2. CDR3 length equals 16 residues. Trimming cost V 6 bases and J 1 base; bases outside gene matches: 14. From germline, CDR1 is DFQATT and CDR2 SNEGSKA (reference sequence). The CDR3 sequence: CSAGRAAGVGSYEQYF. As DNA, the CDR3 is TGCAGTGCAGGGAGGGCAGCGGGAGTTGGGTCCTACGAGCAGTACTTC.